This T cell receptor beta chain was captured by sequencing in a study of cytomegalovirus exposure and HLA in healthy donors. The PCR employed 60 Vbeta primers together with 13 Jbeta primers. The assay was immunoSEQ multiplex PCR, and TCRdb's table has in-frame clones only and misses some. The sample has about 130,000 clones, roughly 79% seen once; the top ten hold over 1.5%. CDR3 length equals 15 residues. Germline CDR1 reads SGHRS; CDR2 reads YFSETQ. The ends lost 4 bases at V and 6 bases at J; junction bases unmatched: 12. Note on this clone: Its matching antigen is unknown.

Broader study findings: In a later analysis, TCR association rates varied by HLA locus: DRB1 most, HLA-C fewest. Later analysis showed most CMV-associated TCR beta chains appearing HLA-restricted. Using a false discovery rate of 0.05, a later analysis showed that 16,951 TCR beta sequences were associated with HLA alleles.

J is TRBJ1-2 and V is TRBV5-1, with 7 bases aligning to TRBD1. The clonotype comes from a woman in her forties in good health and CMV-seronegative. Specimen: PBMCs. The CDR3 bases are TGCGCCAGCAGCCAGGTGGGACTGACAGGGAATGGCTACACCTTC. As protein: CASSQVGLTGNGYTF.